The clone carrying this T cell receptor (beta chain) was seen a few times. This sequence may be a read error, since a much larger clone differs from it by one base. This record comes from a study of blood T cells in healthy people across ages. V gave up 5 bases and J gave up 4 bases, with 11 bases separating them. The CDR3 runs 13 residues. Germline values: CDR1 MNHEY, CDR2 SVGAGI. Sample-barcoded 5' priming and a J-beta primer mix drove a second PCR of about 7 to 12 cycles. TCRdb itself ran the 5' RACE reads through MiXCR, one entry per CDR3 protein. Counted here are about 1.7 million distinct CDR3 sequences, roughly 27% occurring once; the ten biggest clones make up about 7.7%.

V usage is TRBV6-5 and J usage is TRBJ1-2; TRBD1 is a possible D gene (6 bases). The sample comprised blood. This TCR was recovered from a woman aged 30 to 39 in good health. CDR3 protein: CASSTGTPYGYTF. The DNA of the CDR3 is TGTGCCAGCAGTACCGGGACACCCTATGGCTACACCTTC.